These T cell receptor beta chains were read from a single sample in a study of T-cell reconstitution after alpha-beta-depleted transplantation in children. TCRdb analysed the PCR reads with MiXCR anew, one entry per CDR3 protein. The sample holds a few hundred thousand distinct CDR3 sequences; about a tenth are singletons and the top ten take approximately 28%. The sequenced sample was PBMCs, obtained before TCRalphabeta/CD19-depleted stem cell transplant. These receptors were obtained from a child under two years old with acute myeloid leukemia, due to receive a stem cell transplant. CDR3s include the opening cysteine and the closing phenylalanine or tryptophan. D genes are given only for firm matches. Size is omitted from some rows. Given values are once, few, many or a class for expanded clones.

DNA,CDR3,length,J,D,V,size
TGCAGCGTTGACCCAAACAGGGGGGTGAACACTGAAGCTTTCTTT,CSVDPNRGVNTEAFF,15,TRBJ1-1,TRBD1,TRBV29-1,many
TGTGCCAGCAGCTTAGTTGGACGGACAGCCCAGCCCCAGCATTTT,CASSLVGRTAQPQHF,15,TRBJ1-5,.,TRBV7-2,many
TGCAGTGCTAGAGTCCGGGAAAGTTACAATGAGCAGTTCTTC,CSARVRESYNEQFF,14,TRBJ2-1,.,TRBV20-1,many
TGTGCCAGCACTACGAGCAATCAGCCCCAGCATTTT,CASTTSNQPQHF,12,TRBJ1-5,.,TRBV12-3/TRBV12-4,many
TGCGCCAGCAGCTTACAGGACGAAGCCTACGAGCAGTACTTC,CASSLQDEAYEQYF,14,TRBJ2-7,.,TRBV5-1,many
TGTGCCAGCAGCGGCGCCGGGACCCAGACATCCCAGTACTTC,CASSGAGTQTSQYF,14,TRBJ2-5,.,TRBV7-9,many
TGTGCCAGCAGTTTAAGCGGGAGGACCGTTCAGTACTTC,CASSLSGRTVQYF,13,TRBJ2-4,TRBD2,TRBV12-3/TRBV12-4,many
TGTGCCTGGAACAGGGGATTAAATCAGCCCCAGCATTTT,CAWNRGLNQPQHF,13,TRBJ1-5,TRBD1,TRBV30,few
TGCGCCAGCAGCCCTGGGGGACAGAGCTCTGGAAACACCATATATTTT,CASSPGGQSSGNTIYF,16,TRBJ1-3,TRBD1,TRBV5-1,.
TGCGCCAGCAGCTTGGCCCAGGGGCGCGCGGGCTACAATGAGCAGTTCTTC,CASSLAQGRAGYNEQFF,17,TRBJ2-1,.,TRBV5-1,many
TGTGCCAGCAGCAAACAGGGACTAGCGGGCCGCTACAATGAGCAGTTCTTC,CASSKQGLAGRYNEQFF,17,TRBJ2-1,TRBD2,TRBV3-1,.
TGTGCCAGCAGCGCGTCCCGGAATGAGCAGTTCTTC,CASSASRNEQFF,12,TRBJ2-1,.,TRBV7-2,many
TGTGCCAGCAGCCAAGAGATGAGCGGGAGAACAGATACGCAGTATTTT,CASSQEMSGRTDTQYF,16,TRBJ2-3,TRBD2,TRBV4-2,many
TGTGCCTGCTGCCAAGAGCCGCCCTCGGGCAATCAGCCCCAGCATTTT,CACCQEPPSGNQPQHF,16,TRBJ1-5,.,TRBV12-5,.
TGCGCCAGCCGCGTCCTAGCGGACACAGATACGCAGTATTTT,CASRVLADTDTQYF,14,TRBJ2-3,TRBD2,TRBV5-1,many
TGTGCCAGCTCACCACTCGAGACAGGGCAGAATTACGAGCAGTACTTC,CASSPLETGQNYEQYF,16,TRBJ2-7,TRBD1,TRBV18,.
TGTGCCAGCAGCCTTGACAGGGTACGCACCGGGGAGCTGTTTTTT,CASSLDRVRTGELFF,15,TRBJ2-2,TRBD1,TRBV3-1,many
TGTGCCATCAAGGAGACGTTATCCGACAGGAATAATTCACCCCTCCACTTT,CAIKETLSDRNNSPLHF,17,TRBJ1-6,.,TRBV10-3,many
TGTGCCAGCAGCGTAGAGCGCAATCAGCCCCAGCATTTT,CASSVERNQPQHF,13,TRBJ1-5,.,TRBV7-9,.
TGTGCCAGCAGTTACGACAGGGGCAGCTATGGCTACACCTTC,CASSYDRGSYGYTF,14,TRBJ1-2,TRBD1,TRBV27,many
TGCAGTGCTAGAGGGGGACTAGGCGGGAGCTCCTACGAGCAGTACTTC,CSARGGLGGSSYEQYF,16,TRBJ2-7,TRBD2,TRBV20-1,many
TGTGCCAGCAGCTCTCACACCGGACAGGGGGCAAGCTATGGCTACACCTTC,CASSSHTGQGASYGYTF,17,TRBJ1-2,TRBD1,TRBV27,many
TGTGCCAGCAGGAGGACTAGAGGAGACAATGAGCAGTTCTTC,CASRRTRGDNEQFF,14,TRBJ2-1,TRBD2,TRBV28,.
TGTGCCAGCAGTTCCCACTACGAGCAGTACTTC,CASSSHYEQYF,11,TRBJ2-7,.,TRBV12-3/TRBV12-4,many
TGTGCCAGCAGCGGACAGGCCCTTAATGAAAAACTGTTTTTT,CASSGQALNEKLFF,14,TRBJ1-4,TRBD1,TRBV2,many
TGTGCCAGCAGCTTAGACTATTTAGGGACTAGCAATGAGCAGTTCTTC,CASSLDYLGTSNEQFF,16,TRBJ2-1,TRBD2,TRBV7-9,many
TGCGCCAGCAGCTTAAACGGACAGCCGGGGAATGGCTACACCTTC,CASSLNGQPGNGYTF,15,TRBJ1-2,.,TRBV5-1,many
TGTGCCAGTAGTCCCCACCCAAATAACAATGAGCAGTTCTTC,CASSPHPNNNEQFF,14,TRBJ2-1,.,TRBV19,many
TGTGCCAGCAGCTCCGAGCGGGGTCGACGTCCCTACGAGCAGTACTTC,CASSSERGRRPYEQYF,16,TRBJ2-7,TRBD2,TRBV7-8,.
TGTGCCAGCAGCTCCCCGACTAGCGGGAATACCTACGAGCAGTACTTC,CASSSPTSGNTYEQYF,16,TRBJ2-7,TRBD2,TRBV11-2,many
TGTGCCAGCAGCATGGGGAAGCGCTACGAGCAGTACTTC,CASSMGKRYEQYF,13,TRBJ2-7,.,TRBV28,.
TGTGCCAGCAGTTCACAGGGGTTCCAAGAGACCCAGTACTTC,CASSSQGFQETQYF,14,TRBJ2-5,TRBD1,TRBV12-3/TRBV12-4,few
TGTGCCAGTAGTATGGCGGGCACCGGGGAGCTGTTTTTT,CASSMAGTGELFF,13,TRBJ2-2,.,TRBV19,few
TGTGCCAGTGGTTCTTTCGGGGACGAGCAGTACTTC,CASGSFGDEQYF,12,TRBJ2-7,.,TRBV19,.
TGCAGTGCTGTCCCTGCGGCTCCTTCCTACGAGCAGTACTTC,CSAVPAAPSYEQYF,14,TRBJ2-7,.,TRBV20-1,many
TGTGCCACCAGCGGCACCCTGACTAGCGCCTCCTACAATGAGCAGTTCTTC,CATSGTLTSASYNEQFF,17,TRBJ2-1,TRBD2,TRBV15,many
TGTGCCAGCAGTCCTAACAGGGGTAGGGGCGGGAGCACAGATACGCAGTATTTT,CASSPNRGRGGSTDTQYF,18,TRBJ2-3,TRBD1,TRBV12-3/TRBV12-4,many
TGTGCCAGCAGCGAAACTAGCGGGAGTAGCCACGAGCAGTACTTC,CASSETSGSSHEQYF,15,TRBJ2-7,TRBD2,TRBV7-8,many
TGTGCCAGCAGCCGGGGCAGGGTCGGCATTCAGTACTTC,CASSRGRVGIQYF,13,TRBJ2-4,.,TRBV12-3/TRBV12-4,many
TGTGCCAGCAGTCCCGGGAACAACTATGGCTACACCTTC,CASSPGNNYGYTF,13,TRBJ1-2,.,TRBV12-3/TRBV12-4,few
TGTGCCACCAGCAGAGCGCGAGCGGTCCAAGAGACCCAGTACTTC,CATSRARAVQETQYF,15,TRBJ2-5,.,TRBV15,many
TGCAGCGTTCGCGGGTGGGAGACGGCCTACGAGCAGTACTTC,CSVRGWETAYEQYF,14,TRBJ2-7,.,TRBV29-1,many
TGCAGCATTACCGATGGACAGGGAGAAGAGACCCAGTACTTC,CSITDGQGEETQYF,14,TRBJ2-5,TRBD1,TRBV29-1,many
TGCGCCAGCAGCTTGGAGCCGCGGGAGGGGCATGAGCAGTTCTTC,CASSLEPREGHEQFF,15,TRBJ2-1,TRBD2,TRBV5-1,many
TGTGCCAGCAGTGAACCTAGCGGGACTTCGAGAACAACAGATACGCAGTATTTT,CASSEPSGTSRTTDTQYF,18,TRBJ2-3,TRBD2,TRBV2,many
TGTGCCAGCAGCTTATCCCAGGACTACACCGGGGAGCTGTTTTTT,CASSLSQDYTGELFF,15,TRBJ2-2,.,TRBV7-3,.
TGTGCCAGCAGTTTCTTACGACTAGCGGGAGTGTTGTATTTT,CASSFLRLAGVLYF,14,TRBJ2-3,TRBD2,TRBV12-3/TRBV12-4,many
TGCAGTGCTAGAGTAAGGAATTTGGCAGCCCAAGAGACCCAGTACTTC,CSARVRNLAAQETQYF,16,TRBJ2-5,.,TRBV20-1,.